The count of the clone carrying this T cell receptor beta chain is one. The CDR3 is made up of 12 amino acids. CDR1 SEHNR and CDR2 FQNEAQ come from the germline V gene (reference sequence). Between the trimmed V and J ends, which lost 10 bases and 3 bases, there was a span of 12 bases. These data come from a study of blood T cell repertoires in COVID-19. Sequencing used immunoSEQ multiplex PCR; TCRdb keeps in-frame clones, though not all of them. The sample contains approximately 200,000 clones, around 88% of which appear only once. The chain has TRBV7-9 and TRBJ1-2; D uncertain. Input material: peripheral blood. The receptor's source is a woman aged 25 to 39 with acute or convalescent COVID-19. This chain's CDR3 is CATSREDYGYTF. The CDR3 coding sequence is TGTGCCACCTCCAGAGAGGACTATGGCTACACCTTC.